This TCR beta chain was sequenced during a study of neurological immune-mediated disorders (dated by TCRdb to about 2019). Study-level background: Peripheral blood TCR-beta repertoires from patients with HTLV-I-associated myelopathy (HAM/TSP), patients with multiple sclerosis, and healthy controls were compared in the study using UMI-based sequencing. The cohort comprised approximately 67 subjects: 14 HAM/TSP patients, 35 or so multiple sclerosis patients and around 20 healthy controls. The roughly 110 TCR-beta libraries covered PBMC samples along with longitudinal samples, technical triplicates, and paired sorted CD4+ and CD8+ T-cell subsets. Longitudinal HAM/TSP donors and healthy donors each had 3 time-points at intervals of about 3-45 months.

A distance of 4 bases separates the germline ends of V and J, which lose 3 bases and 6 bases respectively. Counted from cysteine to phenylalanine, this CDR3 has 11 amino acids. Here the CDR3 DNA is all that survives: 33 bases in frame from base 1. Sequences KGHSH (CDR1) and LQKENI (CDR2) are obtained from the germline V gene. This clonotype turned up a few times. Its cognate antigen has yet to be identified. No base-level quality is on record; no much larger clone is a single base apart. What the study reported, not specific to this receptor: TCR clonal expansion was highest in HAM/TSP patients and lowest in MS patients, with MS patients falling below even healthy controls. Expanded clones from different subjects shared no identical CDR3 amino acid sequences, which suggests that TCR-beta repertoires were private in all groups.

Per the publication, the time point label means: longitudinal time-point 1 (baseline). Healthy controls were blood bank volunteers in Maryland, USA. Unsorted PBMC libraries were generated from 2 million PBMCs stored in RNAlater at -80 °C until RNA extraction. Peripheral blood was subjected to Ficoll-Hypaque density gradient centrifugation to isolate PBMCs, which were then cryopreserved in liquid nitrogen. cDNA synthesis used template-switch 5'RACE with a primer carrying a 10-nucleotide random unique molecular identifier tagging each TCR transcript. Each sequencing run produced over 180 million TCR-beta sequences covering 15-18 subjects. Total RNA was extracted with the RNeasy kit. The KAPA Real-time Library Amplification kit was used to amplify TCR-beta VDJ regions with primers for the TCR constant region and the 5'RACE anchor. Sample indexes and Illumina adaptors were added in a first PCR, after which library yield was increased in a second PCR. After purification with Ampure beads, the TCR product of roughly 650 bp was size-selected on a 2% E-gel SizeSelection system. Before pooling, libraries had their quality checked on a Bioanalyzer, their concentration measured with Qubit, and their quantity determined with the Kapa Library Quantification kit. Paired-end 2 x 150 bp sequencing of the libraries was performed on an Illumina HiSeq 2500. To increase sequence diversity, about 23-30% phiX was spiked into each library pool. The paper's data handling went like this. The quality-filtered reads were processed with the UMI-based MiGEC pipeline, whose error correction step removed more than 75% of the raw TCR sequences. VDJ genes were aligned to IMGT germline references, and clonotypes were defined by unique CDR3 amino acid sequence plus V-J genes. Clonal expansion, Shannon diversity and CDR3 relatedness were evaluated with VDJtools (CalcPairwiseDistances, ClusterSamples), while phylogenetic trees were built in CLCbio workbench. A clone was classed as expanded if it had 8 or more unique UMIs, a cutoff based on coefficient-of-variation modelling across technical triplicates. Using fastp at Q25 and MiXCR, TCRdb reprocessed the public reads and kept productive beta chains. Every distinct CDR3 protein forms one entry, paired with its most common genes and DNA. It is TCRdb's table, rather than the study itself, that gives the V and J calls and clone size. Across this sample there are tens of thousands of distinct CDR3 sequences, with roughly a tenth seen only once. The top ten clones comprise approximately 9.5% of the sample.

The chain is made from TRBV18 and TRBJ2-3, with no reliable assignment of the D segment. The TCR sequence derives from a man aged 25-45 years in good health. Sequences were obtained from PBMCs. CDR3 loop: CASSPEDTQYF. The DNA sequence is given as TGTGCCAGCTCACCCGAGGATACGCAGTATTTT.